This TCR beta chain was identified during a study of blood T cells in healthy people across ages. In germline, CDR1 is SQVTM, CDR2 ANQGSEA. The CDR3 covers 12 residues. The ends were cut back, 6 bases at V and 4 bases at J, with 12 bases in the middle. Broader study findings: The fall in TCR beta diversity per million T cells was roughly linear with age.

This clonotype was picked up many times. Antigen: not known. The authors ran a second PCR of roughly 6 to 12 cycles using a sample-barcoded 5' primer and a J-beta primer mix. From the 5' RACE reads, TCRdb called clonotypes with MiXCR, one entry per CDR3 protein. The sample records roughly 650,000 distinct CDR3 sequences, about 32% being singletons. This receptor was taken from a woman older than 75 in good health. The gene calls are TRBV29-1 and TRBJ1-1, with D perhaps TRBD1 (5 bases). Material for sequencing was blood. CDR3 bases: TGCAGCGTGACGAGGGGAGGCACTGAAGCTTTCTTT. It encodes CSVTRGGTEAFF.